Following are 31 T cell receptor beta chains from one sample sequenced in a study of blood T cell repertoires in COVID-19. The data were produced by immunoSEQ multiplex PCR, yet TCRdb's version contains in-frame clones alone and is incomplete. The sample consists of more than 100,000 clones, approximately 87% of them appearing once. Sequenced sample: peripheral blood. The receptors shown here come from a man aged 50-60 years with active COVID-19.

This clone was picked up one time. The V gene is TRBV5-5, the J gene TRBJ2-6, with a weak D call TRBD1 (5 bases). Per germline, CDR1 SGHKS and CDR2 YYEKEE (reference sequence). The CDR3 contains 18 residues. Trimming cost V 0 bases and J 0 bases, with 13 bases left between them. CDR3 nucleotides: TGTGCCAGCAGCTTGGCGGTTGGGGCCTCCTCTGGGGCCAACGTCCTGACTTTC. It specifies CASSLAVGASSGANVLTF.

The V call is TRBV5-8, the J call TRBJ1-2; maybe TRBD1 (5 bases). This CDR3 comprises 12 residues. V shed 1 base and J shed 7 bases, with 8 bases lying between them. CDR1 and CDR2 (germline): SGHTS, YDEGEE. For the CDR3, the DNA is TGTGCCAGCAGCTTGCAAGGGGTTGGCTACACCTTC. This gives the protein CASSLQGVGYTF. Full variable domain (missing parts from reference TRBV5-8 and TRBJ1-2): EAGVTQSPTHLIKTRGQQATLRCSPISGHTSVYWYQQALGLGLQFLLWYDEGEERNRGNFPPRFSGRQFPNYSSELNVNALELEDSALYLCASSLQGVGYTFGSGTRLTVV.

This clone was seen at least ten times. J is TRBJ1-2 and V is TRBV4-2; 7 bases fit TRBD1. The CDR3 extends over 13 amino acids. The junction had 2 bases not matched to a gene; V was cut back by 4 bases and J by 3 bases. From germline, CDR1 is LGHNA and CDR2 YNFKEQ. CDR3 protein: CASSRGGDYGYTF. CDR3 coding DNA: TGTGCCAGCAGCCGAGGGGGCGACTATGGCTACACCTTC.

The chain has TRBV6-5 and TRBJ2-2, with D perhaps matching TRBD1 (6 bases). The germline V and J ends were trimmed by 5 bases and 2 bases, with 12 bases remaining between them. The CDR3 spans 15 residues. Germline V lookup: CDR1 MNHEY, CDR2 SVGAGI. The CDR3 region is CASSNGQLNTGELFF. The CDR3, as DNA: TGTGCCAGCAGTAATGGACAGTTAAACACCGGGGAGCTGTTTTTT.

V and J are TRBV6-5 and TRBJ2-2; 7 nucleotides align to TRBD1. The CDR3 loop spans 13 amino acids. The germline gives CDR1 MNHEY, CDR2 SVGAGI. J lost 6 bases, V lost 6 bases, and 4 bases had no gene match. CDR3 sequence (DNA): TGTGCCAGCAGCCTACAGGGGCCCGGGGAGCTGTTTTTT. Protein: CASSLQGPGELFF.

The chain links TRBV4-3 to TRBJ2-7; 7 bases fit TRBD1. Germline V CDR1 and CDR2: LGHNA, YSLEER. Trimming took 3 bases from V and 2 from J; bases not matched to a gene: 7. The CDR3 contains 15 residues. CDR3 region: CASSQSQGSPYEQYF. DNA for the CDR3: TGCGCCAGCAGCCAGTCACAGGGGTCTCCCTACGAGCAGTACTTC.

The chain recombines TRBV25-1 with TRBJ2-2, with 8 bases identical to TRBD1. V gave up 2 bases and J gave up 1 base; unmatched junction bases: 3. Germline CDR1 is MGHDK and CDR2 is SYGVNS. The CDR3 contains 16 residues. CDR3 sequence: CASSEAGQGNTGELFF. The CDR3 bases are TGTGCCAGCAGTGAAGCCGGACAGGGGAACACCGGGGAGCTGTTTTTT.

This clone has more than one count but fewer than ten. The chain links TRBV15 to TRBJ1-1, with D perhaps TRBD1 (5 bases). Per germline, CDR1 LNHNV and CDR2 YYDKDF (reference sequence). The CDR3 is 18 amino acids. V gave up 1 base and J gave up 1 base, with 19 bases separating them. Written as DNA, the CDR3 is TGTGCCACCAGCAGAGCTTTGAGCCGACCGGGGGGGAACACTGAAGCTTTCTTT. Its protein is CATSRALSRPGGNTEAFF.

This chain uses TRBV11-1 with TRBJ1-2, with D uncertain. V lost 3 bases, J lost 8 bases, and 13 bases lay in between. The CDR3 covers 13 residues. CDR1 is SGHAT, CDR2 FQDESV, per germline (reference sequence). The CDR3: CASSLEPGGGYTF. The CDR3 region has the DNA TGTGCCAGCAGCTTGGAACCGGGAGGCGGCTACACCTTC.

The chain couples TRBV2 to TRBJ2-7, with D perhaps TRBD2 (7 bases). The CDR3 extends over 14 amino acids. V was pared by 6 bases and J by 3 bases, with 15 bases between. The germline CDR1 and CDR2 sequences are SNHLY and FYNNEI. The CDR3 DNA reads as TGTGCCAGCAGGGGGAGGGGGTTTCTCTACGAGCAGTACTTC. It is translated as CASRGRGFLYEQYF.

V and J are TRBV19 and TRBJ2-1, with 12 nucleotides matching TRBD2. The length of the CDR3 is 16 residues. With 4 bases clipped from V and 0 bases from J, the junction kept 1 base outside the gene matches. From germline, CDR1 is LNHDA and CDR2 SQIVND (reference sequence). The CDR3 DNA is TGTGCCAGTAGTAGGGGACTAGCGGGCTCCTACAATGAGCAGTTCTTC. It translates to CASSRGLAGSYNEQFF.

This clone was found a few times. V and J are TRBV13 and TRBJ2-2; TRBD2 aligns across 11 bases. The CDR3 contains 18 residues. Germline CDR1 PRHDT, CDR2 FYEKMQ (reference sequence). With 5 bases clipped from V and 8 bases from J, the junction kept 16 bases outside the gene matches. The CDR3 coding sequence is TGTGCCAGCAGCCGGTTAGAAGGGACTAGCGGTTGGTCAGGGGAGCTGTTTTTT. It specifies CASSRLEGTSGWSGELFF.

V and J are TRBV18 and TRBJ2-7; D unresolved. CDR1 is KGHSH, CDR2 LQKENI, per germline. V lost 3 bases and J lost 5, with 8 bases in between. The CDR3 is made up of 12 amino acids. The CDR3 DNA is TGTGCCAGCTCACCCCGAGGAAACGAGCAGTACTTC. Its translation: CASSPRGNEQYF.

The V gene is TRBV6-5, the J gene TRBJ2-4, with 7 bases matching TRBD1. V shed 6 bases and J 7 bases; nucleotides not matched to a gene: 3. CDR3 length equals 12 residues. Germline CDR1 MNHEY, CDR2 SVGAGI. The CDR3 loop is CASSPQGNIQYF. In DNA form, the CDR3 reads TGTGCCAGCAGCCCACAGGGGAACATTCAGTACTTC.

V usage is TRBV23-1 and J usage is TRBJ1-2; D may be TRBD1 (5 bases). Being an ORF, TRBV23-1 has a function that is uncertain. V dropped 0 bases and J dropped 8 bases, with 13 bases sitting between them. CDR3 length: 14 residues. This chain's CDR3 is CASSQSCRVGGYTF. The CDR3 DNA reads as TGCGCCAGCAGTCAATCGTGCAGGGTTGGCGGCTACACCTTC.

This chain links TRBV9 with TRBJ2-3; maybe TRBD2 (6 bases). V was trimmed by 2 bases and J by 4 bases, leaving 8 bases between them. CDR3 length: 13 amino acids. The germline gives CDR1 SGDLS, CDR2 YYNGEE. CDR3 nucleotides: TGTGCCAGCAGCGTCGGGACTCCAGATACGCAGTATTTT. As protein: CASSVGTPDTQYF.

This chain links TRBV18 with TRBJ1-1; TRBD1 aligns across 11 bases. V lost 4 bases to trimming and J lost 3 bases; unmatched junction nucleotides: 7. The germline CDR1 and CDR2 sequences are KGHSH and LQKENI. This CDR3 comprises 16 residues. The CDR3 DNA follows: TGTGCCAGCTCACTGGACAGGGGGCGCGTGGACACTGAAGCTTTCTTT. It codes for CASSLDRGRVDTEAFF.

The CDR3: CASSRDLGQGREQYF. The CDR3 DNA sequence: TGCGCCAGCAGCCGCGACCTTGGGCAGGGGCGCGAGCAGTACTTC. The chain has TRBV4-3 and TRBJ2-7; perhaps TRBD1 as D (6 bases). Germline lookup yields CDR1 LGHNA and CDR2 YSLEER. The CDR3 runs to 15 residues. V gave up 4 bases and J gave up 6 bases, with 19 bases separating them.

This clone showed up just once. The genes are TRBV19 and TRBJ2-5; tentative D call: TRBD2 (5 bases). The germline V gene encodes CDR1 LNHDA and CDR2 SQIVND (reference sequence). Between the trimmed V and J ends, which lost 4 bases and 4 bases, there was a span of 13 bases. The CDR3 runs to 14 residues. DNA of the CDR3: TGTGCCAGTAGTACCCGCGGAGGTAGAGAGACCCAGTACTTC. Translated: CASSTRGGRETQYF.

The gene calls are TRBV18 and TRBJ1-2, with D tentatively TRBD1 (6 bases). CDR3 size: 13 residues. Germline values: CDR1 KGHSH, CDR2 LQKENI. V lost 3 bases and J lost 8, with 13 bases in between. CDR3 residues: CASSPLEGEGYTF. The CDR3 DNA reads TGTGCCAGCTCACCCCTCGAGGGGGAGGGCTACACCTTC.

The chain combines TRBV6-2 or TRBV6-3 with TRBJ2-7, with TRBD1 matching 9 bases. Trimming removed 4 bases from V and 2 bases from J; junction bases left unmatched: 0. The CDR3 is 13 residues long. CDR1 and CDR2 (germline): MNHEY, SVGEGT. Written as DNA, the CDR3 is TGTGCCAGCAGTTGGGACAGGGCCTACGAGCAGTACTTC. It encodes CASSWDRAYEQYF.

The chain recombines TRBV2 with TRBJ1-1, with a possible D match to TRBD1 (5 bases). Germline CDR1 and CDR2: SNHLY and FYNNEI. The CDR3 covers 12 residues. V gave up 7 bases and J gave up 2 bases, with 8 bases separating them. The CDR3 here is CASKGYNTEAFF. The CDR3 bases are TGTGCCAGCAAGGGGTATAACACTGAAGCTTTCTTT.

CDR3 nucleotides: TGCGCCAGCAGCTTACCAAGAGGACTAGCGATAACCACAGATACGCAGTATTTT. This sequence encodes CASSLPRGLAITTDTQYF. This chain uses TRBV5-1 with TRBJ2-3, with 9 bases aligning to TRBD2. Losses at the gene ends were 2 bases for V and 2 bases for J; bases not matched to a gene: 12. CDR1 SGHRS and CDR2 YFSETQ come from the germline V gene. This CDR3 spans 18 amino acids. The entire variable domain, with the rest obtained from reference TRBV5-1 and TRBJ2-3, is as follows: KAGVTQTPRYLIKTRGQQVTLSCSPISGHRSVSWYQQTPGQGLQFLFEYFSETQRNKGNFPGRFSGRQFSNSRSEMNVSTLELGDSALYLCASSLPRGLAITTDTQYFGPGTRLTVL.

The rearrangement links TRBV5-8 to TRBJ1-5; D gene ambiguous. Trimming pared 0 bases from V and 4 bases from J, leaving 8 bases between. Germline V CDR1 and CDR2: SGHTS, YDEGEE. The CDR3 totals 14 residues. The CDR3 region has the DNA TGTGCCAGCAGCTTGGAAGGGAGAAATCAGCCCCAGCATTTT. Its protein is CASSLEGRNQPQHF.

This rearrangement joins TRBV3-1 (or the pseudogene TRBV3-2) to TRBJ1-2; perhaps TRBD1 as D (6 bases). The CDR3 runs to 12 residues. V was shortened by 11 bases and J by 4 bases, with 14 bases between the two germline ends. The V gene's germline CDR1 is LGHDT and CDR2 YNNKEL (reference sequence). CDR3: CACRQGIYGYTF. CDR3 DNA sequence: TGTGCCTGCCGTCAGGGGATCTATGGCTACACCTTC.

The chain carries TRBV2 and TRBJ2-5; 7 nucleotides agree with TRBD1. The V gene end was trimmed by 4 bases and the J gene end by 1 base; junction bases not matched to a gene: 9. The CDR3 consists of 16 residues. Germline V gene lookup returns CDR1 SNHLY and CDR2 FYNNEI. CDR3 in DNA: TGTGCCAGCAGTGGAGTAGAGGGACAGATCCAAGAGACCCAGTACTTC. Amino acid sequence: CASSGVEGQIQETQYF.

The chain combines TRBV3-1 (or the pseudogene TRBV3-2) with TRBJ1-6; 8 bases map to TRBD1. The CDR3 is 14 residues long. CDR1 is LGHDT, CDR2 YNNKEL, per germline (reference sequence). V lost 4 bases to trimming and J lost 9 bases; unmatched junction nucleotides: 5. As DNA, the CDR3 is TGTGCCAGCAGCCCAGGGGGACAGGCTTCACCCCTCCACTTT. It specifies CASSPGGQASPLHF.

The genes are TRBV19 and TRBJ1-1; 7 bases are shared with TRBD1. After removal of 7 bases from V and 5 bases from J, the junction contained 10 bases not matched to a gene. This CDR3 spans 14 amino acids. Germline CDR1 is LNHDA and CDR2 is SQIVND (reference sequence). The DNA of the CDR3 is TGTGCCAGTAAAAACAGGGGAAGGGGGACTGAAGCTTTCTTT. Protein: CASKNRGRGTEAFF.

This rearrangement joins TRBV6-5 to TRBJ2-7; 8 bases line up with TRBD2. Losses at the gene ends were 1 base for V and 1 base for J; bases not matched to a gene: 3. From germline, CDR1 is MNHEY and CDR2 SVGAGI. The CDR3 is made up of 15 amino acids. CDR3 DNA: TGTGCCAGCAGTTACTTCAGCGGGGGTTCCTACGAGCAGTACTTC. Translating it yields CASSYFSGGSYEQYF.

The chain has TRBV5-6 and TRBJ2-7, with TRBD1 matching over 8 bases. Germline V gene lookup returns CDR1 SGHDT and CDR2 YYEEEE. The CDR3 runs to 14 residues. With V trimmed by 0 bases and J by 6 bases, 5 bases remained unmatched. The CDR3 nucleotides read TGTGCCAGCAGCTTGGAGTATGGGACAGGCGAGCAGTACTTC. Translating it yields CASSLEYGTGEQYF.

The sample holds a few counts of this clone. The chain employs TRBV7-2 and TRBJ2-7; D is possibly TRBD1 (6 bases). Per germline, CDR1 SGHTA and CDR2 FQGNSA. The CDR3 spans 13 residues. The V gene lost 5 bases and the J gene lost 2 bases, with 10 bases spanning the gap. CDR3 sequence: CASSLRDTYEQYF. CDR3 nucleotide sequence: TGTGCCAGCAGCCTCAGGGACACCTACGAGCAGTACTTC. The variable domain in full, with the rest retrieved from reference TRBV7-2 and TRBJ2-7, is GAGVSQSPSNKVTEKGKDVELRCDPISGHTALYWYRQSLGQGLEFLIYFQGNSAPDKSGLPSDRFSAERTGGSVSTLTIQRTQQEDSAVYLCASSLRDTYEQYFGPGTRLTVT.